A single sample is the source of the 30 T cell receptor beta chains below, sequenced in a study of T cells expressing NK-cell markers. TCRdb reworked the 5' RACE reads into one entry per CDR3 protein, no DNA. The table lists 120,000 to 150,000 distinct CDR3 sequences. Specimen: blood T cells: a sorted CD56 or NKG2C T cell subset, CD4+ or CD8+ T cells, or bulk PBMC T cells (not recorded which). The receptors stem from a man between 18 and 29 years old in good health.

The chain uses TRBV29-1 and TRBJ2-1. Germline V lookup: CDR1 SQVTM, CDR2 ANQGSEA. This CDR3 comprises 13 residues. This CDR3 reads CSVVGNSHNEQFF.

The chain carries TRBV6-5 and TRBJ2-2. The length of the CDR3 is 14 residues. Per the germline V gene, CDR1 is MNHEY and CDR2 is SVGAGI. CDR3 protein: CASSYSKLTGELFF.

CDR3 in amino acids: CSVGTVNTGELFF. The J gene is TRBJ2-2, the V gene TRBV29-1; TCRdb outputs TRBD1, but without DNA this stays unchecked. The CDR3 is 13 residues long. Per germline, CDR1 SQVTM and CDR2 ANQGSEA.

This chain connects TRBV29-1 to TRBJ2-2; TCRdb calls TRBD2, which cannot be checked without DNA. This CDR3 spans 14 amino acids. The germline gives CDR1 SQVTM, CDR2 ANQGSEA. The CDR3 protein is CSVEASLNTGELFF.

V usage is TRBV30 and J usage is TRBJ1-1. There are 13 residues in the CDR3. CDR1 is GTSNPN and CDR2 is SVGIG in the germline V gene (reference sequence). Here the CDR3 reads CAWSVILDTEAFF.

The chain joins TRBV19 to TRBJ2-7; TCRdb names TRBD2, which stays unverified in the absence of DNA. CDR1 is LNHDA, CDR2 SQIVND, per germline (reference sequence). The CDR3 length is 14 residues. The CDR3 reads CASSISAGGNEQYF.

The chain combines TRBV12-3 or TRBV12-4 with TRBJ1-4; TCRdb selects TRBD1, and the lack of DNA leaves this call unchecked. The CDR3 extends over 15 amino acids. This chain's CDR3 is CASSLTGTGGLELFF.

The gene calls are TRBV5-1 and TRBJ2-2; TCRdb proposes TRBD2, but this gene call is untestable without DNA. The CDR3 extends over 14 amino acids. Germline values: CDR1 SGHRS, CDR2 YFSETQ. CDR3 sequence: CASSSGPNTGELFF.

The chain combines TRBV5-5 with TRBJ2-6. Germline-derived CDR1 and CDR2 are SGHKS and YYEKEE (reference sequence). CDR3 size: 14 residues. The chain's CDR3 is CASSPGIGANVLTF. Drawing the rest from reference TRBV5-5 and TRBJ2-6, the complete variable domain is DAGVTQSPTHLIKTRGQQVTLRCSPISGHKSVSWYQQVLGQGPQFIFQYYEKEERGRGNFPDRFSARQFPNYSSELNVNALLLGDSALYLCASSPGIGANVLTFGAGSRLTVL.

This chain links TRBV2 with TRBJ1-6; TCRdb selects TRBD1, and the lack of DNA leaves this call unchecked. Germline V gives CDR1 SNHLY, CDR2 FYNNEI. The length of the CDR3 is 16 residues. CDR3 loop: CASTEPSSGGRSPLHF.

This CDR3 is CASSTLAGGPSYIQYF. This chain connects TRBV27 to TRBJ2-4; without DNA, the TCRdb call of TRBD2 cannot be checked. CDR1 and CDR2 (germline): MNHEY, SMNVEV (reference sequence). The CDR3 consists of 16 residues.

This sequence joins TRBV15 and TRBJ2-7; the TCRdb call, TRBD1, lacks DNA for checking. Germline values: CDR1 LNHNV, CDR2 YYDKDF (reference sequence). The CDR3 is 16 residues long. The chain's CDR3 is CATSLNVGALGDEQYF.

The J gene is TRBJ2-3, the V gene TRBV5-4. Germline V gene lookup returns CDR1 SGHNT and CDR2 YYREEE (reference sequence). The CDR3 covers 15 residues. CDR3 residues: CASSLGGPSTDTQYF.

The chain has TRBV10-3 and TRBJ2-1; TCRdb calls TRBD1, which cannot be checked without DNA. Germline lookup yields CDR1 ENHRY and CDR2 SYGVKD. The CDR3 totals 15 residues. This CDR3 is CAIGGTKGSYNEQFF.

V gene TRBV29-1 combines with J gene TRBJ2-1. The CDR3 contains 15 residues. Germline CDR1 is SQVTM and CDR2 is ANQGSEA. The CDR3 reads CSVDGRPSSYNEQFF.

The chain employs TRBV20-1 and TRBJ2-5; checking the TCRdb D call of TRBD2 is not possible without DNA. Germline CDR1 reads DFQATT; CDR2 reads SNEGSKA (reference sequence). This CDR3 contains 15 residues. CDR3 residues: CSATTTSGSQETQYF.

The chain's CDR3 is CASSDDGSSYNEQFF. This chain links TRBV11-2 with TRBJ2-1. The CDR3 has 15 amino acids. Germline CDR1 is SGHAT and CDR2 is FQNNGV. Full variable domain (rest looked up from reference TRBV11-2 and TRBJ2-1): EAGVAQSPRYKIIEKRQSVAFWCNPISGHATLYWYQQILGQGPKLLIQFQNNGVVDDSQLPKDRFSAERLKGVDSTLKIQPAKLEDSAVYLCASSDDGSSYNEQFFGPGTRLTVL.

The chain is built from TRBV7-2 and TRBJ2-7; the TCRdb D gene call, TRBD2, has no DNA to confirm it. The germline gives CDR1 SGHTA, CDR2 FQGNSA. The CDR3 is 15 residues long. Here the CDR3 reads CASTKTGLAAYEQYF. The full variable domain, rest sourced from reference TRBV7-2 and TRBJ2-7, is GAGVSQSPSNKVTEKGKDVELRCDPISGHTALYWYRQSLGQGLEFLIYFQGNSAPDKSGLPSDRFSAERTGGSVSTLTIQRTQQEDSAVYLCASTKTGLAAYEQYFGPGTRLTVT.

The rearrangement uses TRBV7-8 and TRBJ2-1. The CDR3 extends over 14 amino acids. Germline CDR1 reads SGHVS; CDR2 reads FQNEAQ. The chain's CDR3 is CASSSATRPNEQFF.

The CDR3 reads CASSWDRGLFNQPQHF. This sequence joins TRBV19 and TRBJ1-5; without DNA, the TCRdb call of TRBD1 cannot be checked. Per the germline V gene, CDR1 is LNHDA and CDR2 is SQIVND (reference sequence). The CDR3 has 16 amino acids.

The chain uses TRBV7-9 and TRBJ2-1; with no DNA, the TCRdb D assignment of TRBD1 cannot be verified. CDR1 is SEHNR, CDR2 FQNEAQ, per germline (reference sequence). This CDR3 contains 15 residues. The CDR3 protein is CASSATGERSYEQFF.

The chain employs TRBV4-2 and TRBJ1-1. Looked up from germline, CDR1 is LGHNA and CDR2 is YNFKEQ. CDR3 length: 14 amino acids. CDR3: CASSQVSGRTEAFF.

The chain is built from TRBV3-1 and TRBJ2-5; TCRdb returns TRBD2, unconfirmable since there is no DNA. The length of the CDR3 is 18 residues. Per germline, CDR1 LGHDT and CDR2 YNNKEL (reference sequence). This chain's CDR3 is CASSQDPTSPLGQETQYF.

V is TRBV4-3 and J is TRBJ2-1; the D call of TRBD2 rests on TCRdb alone, since no DNA is present to check it. Germline CDR1 is LGHNA and CDR2 is YSLEER. This CDR3 spans 20 amino acids. The CDR3 protein is CASSHTLAGGPFSSYNEQFF.

The rearrangement links TRBV19 to TRBJ1-1; TCRdb's D call of TRBD1 is untestable without DNA. CDR3 size: 15 residues. Germline values: CDR1 LNHDA, CDR2 SQIVND (reference sequence). This CDR3 is CASSDRDRMNTEAFF.

This sequence joins TRBV6-5 and TRBJ2-1. CDR1 MNHEY and CDR2 SVGAGI come from the germline V gene. CDR3 length: 15 residues. The CDR3 sequence is CASSTGRSSYNEQFF.

This chain connects TRBV15 to TRBJ2-5; TCRdb's D call of TRBD1 is untestable without DNA. This CDR3 has 15 residues. Germline loops: CDR1 LNHNV, CDR2 YYDKDF (reference sequence). CDR3 in amino acids: CATSRRGGYQETQYF.

This chain uses TRBV4-3 with TRBJ2-1. CDR1 is LGHNA and CDR2 is YSLEER in the germline V gene. The CDR3 consists of 17 residues. CDR3 residues: CASSQDHYSSLLNEQFF.

The genes are TRBV7-9 and TRBJ2-1. CDR1 is SEHNR, CDR2 FQNEAQ, per germline (reference sequence). The CDR3 extends over 11 amino acids. The CDR3 sequence: CASSFAVGQFF.

This chain uses TRBV12-3 or TRBV12-4 with TRBJ2-1; TCRdb's D call, TRBD2, is unchecked because there is no DNA. CDR3 size: 14 residues. The CDR3 is CASSSTSGMDEQFF.